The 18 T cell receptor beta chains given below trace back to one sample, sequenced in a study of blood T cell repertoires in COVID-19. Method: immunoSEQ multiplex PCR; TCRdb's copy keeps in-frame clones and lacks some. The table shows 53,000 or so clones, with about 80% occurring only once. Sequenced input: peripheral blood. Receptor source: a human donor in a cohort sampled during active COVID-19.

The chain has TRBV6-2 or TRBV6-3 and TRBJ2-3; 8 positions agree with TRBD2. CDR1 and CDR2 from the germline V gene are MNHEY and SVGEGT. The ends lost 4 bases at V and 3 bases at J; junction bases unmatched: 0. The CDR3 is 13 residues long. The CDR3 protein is CASSSGGTDTQYF. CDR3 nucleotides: TGTGCCAGCAGTTCGGGGGGGACAGATACGCAGTATTTT.

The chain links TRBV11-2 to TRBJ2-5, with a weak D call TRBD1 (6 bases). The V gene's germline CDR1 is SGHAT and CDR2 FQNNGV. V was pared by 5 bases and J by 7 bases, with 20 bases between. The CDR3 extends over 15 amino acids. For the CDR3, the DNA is TGTGCCAGCAGCGTCAGAACAGGGTTGGGGGTGACCCAGTACTTC. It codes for CASSVRTGLGVTQYF.

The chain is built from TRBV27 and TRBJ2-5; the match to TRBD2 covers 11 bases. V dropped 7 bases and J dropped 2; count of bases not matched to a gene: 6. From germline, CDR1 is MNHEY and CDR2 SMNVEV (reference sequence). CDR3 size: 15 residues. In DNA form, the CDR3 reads TGTGCCAGCACCACCCTAGCGGGAGGACAAGAGACCCAGTACTTC. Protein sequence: CASTTLAGGQETQYF.

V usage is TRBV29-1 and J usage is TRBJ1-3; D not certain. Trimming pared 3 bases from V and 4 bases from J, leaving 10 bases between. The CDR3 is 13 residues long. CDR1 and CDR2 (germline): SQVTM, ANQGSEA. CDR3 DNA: TGCAGCGTTGAGACTGGTGCGGGAAACACCATATATTTT. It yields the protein CSVETGAGNTIYF.

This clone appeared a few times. CDR3 coding DNA: TGTGCCAGTAGTCTCCTCACCGGGGCCTACGAGCAGTACTTC. Its protein product is CASSLLTGAYEQYF. The chain is built from TRBV19 and TRBJ2-7; possibly TRBD2 for D (5 bases). CDR3 length equals 14 residues. V was trimmed by 5 bases and J by 2 bases, leaving 13 bases between them. Per the germline V gene, CDR1 is LNHDA and CDR2 is SQIVND (reference sequence).

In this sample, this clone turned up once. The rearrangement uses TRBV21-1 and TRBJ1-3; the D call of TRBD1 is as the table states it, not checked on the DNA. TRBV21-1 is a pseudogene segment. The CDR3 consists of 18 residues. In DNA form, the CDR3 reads TGTGCCAGCAGCAAAAGGTGGCCAAAGACAGGGATCCTACGCCCCATATATTTT. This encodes CASSKRWPKTGILRPIYF.

CDR3 loop: CASRLAVFTGELFF. In nucleotides, the CDR3 is TGTGCCAGCAGGCTAGCGGTCTTCACCGGGGAGCTGTTTTTT. The genes are TRBV28 and TRBJ2-2; 7 bases map to TRBD2. The CDR3 length is 14 residues. Germline V gene sequence: CDR1 MDHEN, CDR2 SYDVKM. The junction had 5 bases not matched to a gene; V was cut back by 6 bases and J by 4 bases.

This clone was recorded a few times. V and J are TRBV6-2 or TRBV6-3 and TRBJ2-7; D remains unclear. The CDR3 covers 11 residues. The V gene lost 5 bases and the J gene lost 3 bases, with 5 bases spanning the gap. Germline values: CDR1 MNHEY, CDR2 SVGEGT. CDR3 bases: TGTGCCAGCAGTACAAACTACGAGCAGTACTTC. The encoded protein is CASSTNYEQYF.

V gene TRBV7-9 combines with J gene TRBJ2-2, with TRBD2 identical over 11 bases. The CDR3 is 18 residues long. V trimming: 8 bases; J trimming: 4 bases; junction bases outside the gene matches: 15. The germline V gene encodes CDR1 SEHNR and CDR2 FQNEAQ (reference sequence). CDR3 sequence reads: CASSQTSGGLKATGELFF. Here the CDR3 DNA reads TGTGCCAGCTCCCAAACTAGCGGGGGCCTAAAGGCCACCGGGGAGCTGTTTTTT. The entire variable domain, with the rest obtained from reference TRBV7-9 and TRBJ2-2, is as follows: DTGVSQNPRHKITKRGQNVTFRCDPISEHNRLYWYRQTLGQGPEFLTYFQNEAQLEKSRLLSDRFSAERPKGSFSTLEIQRTEQGDSAMYLCASSQTSGGLKATGELFFGEGSRLTVL.

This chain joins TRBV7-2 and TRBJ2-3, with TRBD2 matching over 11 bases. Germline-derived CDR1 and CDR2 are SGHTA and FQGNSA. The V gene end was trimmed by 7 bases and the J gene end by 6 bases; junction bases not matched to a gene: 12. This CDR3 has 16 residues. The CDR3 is CASTQGIAGGHDTQYF. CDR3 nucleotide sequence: TGTGCCAGCACCCAGGGGATAGCGGGGGGGCACGATACGCAGTATTTT.

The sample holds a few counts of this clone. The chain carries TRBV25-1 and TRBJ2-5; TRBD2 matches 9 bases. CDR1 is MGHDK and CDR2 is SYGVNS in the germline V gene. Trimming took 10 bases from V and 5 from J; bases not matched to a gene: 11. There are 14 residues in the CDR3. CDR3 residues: CATDGAGGPETQYF. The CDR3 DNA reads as TGTGCCACAGACGGGGCGGGGGGGCCGGAGACCCAGTACTTC. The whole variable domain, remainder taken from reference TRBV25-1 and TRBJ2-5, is EADIYQTPRYLVIGTGKKITLECSQTMGHDKMYWYQQDPGMELHLIHYSYGVNSTEKGDLSSESTVSRIRTEHFPLTLESARPSHTSQYLCATDGAGGPETQYFGPGTRLLVL.

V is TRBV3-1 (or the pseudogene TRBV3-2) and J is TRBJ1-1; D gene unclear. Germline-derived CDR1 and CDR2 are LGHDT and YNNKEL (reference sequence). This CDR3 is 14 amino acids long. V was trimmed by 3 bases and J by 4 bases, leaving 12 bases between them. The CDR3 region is CASSQAATSTEAFF. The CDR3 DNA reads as TGTGCCAGCAGCCAGGCAGCTACTAGCACTGAAGCTTTCTTT.

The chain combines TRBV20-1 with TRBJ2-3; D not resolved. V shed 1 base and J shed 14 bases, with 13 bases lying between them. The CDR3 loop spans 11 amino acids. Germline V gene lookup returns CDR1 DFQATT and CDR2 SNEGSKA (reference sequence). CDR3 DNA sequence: TGCAGTGCTAGAGTTGACTCCTCTCGGTATTTT. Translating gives CSARVDSSRYF.

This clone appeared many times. CDR3 DNA: TGTGCCAGCAGTGATCAGGGGCCTACGGAGCAGTACTTC. Its protein product is CASSDQGPTEQYF. The V and J genes are TRBV2 and TRBJ2-7; a possible D gene is TRBD1 (6 bases). The CDR3 consists of 13 residues. Germline CDR1 SNHLY, CDR2 FYNNEI. V was pared by 3 bases and J by 7 bases, with 13 bases between.

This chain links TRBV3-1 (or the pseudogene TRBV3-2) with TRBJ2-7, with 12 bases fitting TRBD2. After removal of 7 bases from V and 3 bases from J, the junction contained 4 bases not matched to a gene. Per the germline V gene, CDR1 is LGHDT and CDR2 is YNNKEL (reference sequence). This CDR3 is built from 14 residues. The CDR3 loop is CASTPGLAGYEQYF. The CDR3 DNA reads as TGTGCCAGCACCCCGGGACTAGCGGGCTACGAGCAGTACTTC.

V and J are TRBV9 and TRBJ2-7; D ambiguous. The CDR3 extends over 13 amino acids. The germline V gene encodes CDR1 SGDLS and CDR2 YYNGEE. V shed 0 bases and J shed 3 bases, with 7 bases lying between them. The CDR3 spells CASSVDYSYEQYF. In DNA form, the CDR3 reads TGTGCCAGCAGCGTAGATTACAGCTACGAGCAGTACTTC.

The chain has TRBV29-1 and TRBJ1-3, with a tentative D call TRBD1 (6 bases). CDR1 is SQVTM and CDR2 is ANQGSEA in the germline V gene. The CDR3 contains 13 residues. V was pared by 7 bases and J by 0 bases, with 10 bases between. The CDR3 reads CSALTGSGNTIYF. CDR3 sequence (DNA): TGCAGCGCCTTGACAGGCTCTGGAAACACCATATATTTT.

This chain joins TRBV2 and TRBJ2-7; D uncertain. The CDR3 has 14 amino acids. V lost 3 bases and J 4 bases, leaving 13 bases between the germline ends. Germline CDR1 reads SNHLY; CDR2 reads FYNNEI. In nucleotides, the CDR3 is TGTGCCAGCAGTGATACGAGACACCCATACGAGCAGTACTTC. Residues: CASSDTRHPYEQYF.